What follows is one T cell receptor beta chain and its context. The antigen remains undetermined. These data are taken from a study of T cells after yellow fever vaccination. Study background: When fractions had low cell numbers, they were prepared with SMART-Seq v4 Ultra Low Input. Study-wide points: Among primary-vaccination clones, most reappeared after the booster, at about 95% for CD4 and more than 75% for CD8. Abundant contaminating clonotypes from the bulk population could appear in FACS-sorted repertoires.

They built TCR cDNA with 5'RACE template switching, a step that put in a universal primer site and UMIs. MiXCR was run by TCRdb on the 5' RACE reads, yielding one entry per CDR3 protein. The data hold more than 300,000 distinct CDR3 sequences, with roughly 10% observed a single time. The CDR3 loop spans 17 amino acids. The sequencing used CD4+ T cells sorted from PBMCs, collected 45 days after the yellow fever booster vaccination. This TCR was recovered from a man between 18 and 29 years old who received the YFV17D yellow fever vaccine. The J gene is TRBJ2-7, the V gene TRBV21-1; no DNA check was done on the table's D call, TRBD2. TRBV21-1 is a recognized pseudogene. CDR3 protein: CASSKLELAGDSYEQYV. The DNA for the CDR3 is TGTGCCAGCAGCAAATTGGAACTAGCGGGGGACTCCTACGAGCAGTACGTC.